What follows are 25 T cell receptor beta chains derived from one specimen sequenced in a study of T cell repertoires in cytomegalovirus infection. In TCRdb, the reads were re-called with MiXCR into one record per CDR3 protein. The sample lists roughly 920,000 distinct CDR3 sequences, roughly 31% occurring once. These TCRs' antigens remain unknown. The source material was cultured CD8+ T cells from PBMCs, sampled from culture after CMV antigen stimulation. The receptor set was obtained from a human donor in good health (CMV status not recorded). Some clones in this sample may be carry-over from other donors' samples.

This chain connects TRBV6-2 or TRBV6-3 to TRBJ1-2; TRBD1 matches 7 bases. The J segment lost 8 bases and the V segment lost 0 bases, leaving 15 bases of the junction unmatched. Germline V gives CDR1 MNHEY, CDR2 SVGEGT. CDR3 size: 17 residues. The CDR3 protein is CASSYSALSGGDGGYTF. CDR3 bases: TGTGCCAGCAGTTACTCGGCTTTGTCAGGGGGTGATGGCGGCTACACCTTC.

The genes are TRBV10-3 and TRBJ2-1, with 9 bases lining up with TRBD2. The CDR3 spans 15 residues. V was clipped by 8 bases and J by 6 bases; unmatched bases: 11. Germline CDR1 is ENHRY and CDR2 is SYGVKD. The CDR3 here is CAIGIGRGGFNEQFF. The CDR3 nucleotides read TGTGCCATCGGGATCGGGCGGGGGGGATTCAATGAGCAGTTCTTC.

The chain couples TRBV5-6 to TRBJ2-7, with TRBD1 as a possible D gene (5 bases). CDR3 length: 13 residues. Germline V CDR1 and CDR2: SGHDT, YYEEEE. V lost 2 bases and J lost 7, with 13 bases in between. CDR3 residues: CASSLQGAMEQYV. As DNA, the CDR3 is TGTGCCAGCAGCTTACAAGGGGCGATGGAGCAGTACGTC.

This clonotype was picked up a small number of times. DNA of the CDR3: TGTGCCAGCAGCACATGGGGACAGGGTGATACAGATACGCAGTATTTT. As protein: CASSTWGQGDTDTQYF. The chain carries TRBV11-2 and TRBJ2-3; 9 positions match TRBD1. Germline V gene sequence: CDR1 SGHAT, CDR2 FQNNGV. This CDR3 spans 16 amino acids. V trimming: 5 bases; J trimming: 3 bases; junction bases outside the gene matches: 9.

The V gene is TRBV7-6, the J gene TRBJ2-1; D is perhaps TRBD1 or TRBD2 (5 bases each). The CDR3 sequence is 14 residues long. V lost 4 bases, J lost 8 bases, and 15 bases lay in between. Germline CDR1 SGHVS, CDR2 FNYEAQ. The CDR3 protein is CASSSGIGTDEQFF. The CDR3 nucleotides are TGTGCCAGCAGCTCCGGGATAGGGACCGATGAGCAGTTCTTC.

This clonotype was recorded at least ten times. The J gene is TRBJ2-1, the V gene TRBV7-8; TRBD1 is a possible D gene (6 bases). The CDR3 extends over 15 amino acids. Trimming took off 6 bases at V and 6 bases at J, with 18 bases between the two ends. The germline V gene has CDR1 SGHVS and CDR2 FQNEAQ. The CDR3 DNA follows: TGTGCCAGCAGAATCCGGGACACCGGGGCCAATGAGCAGTTCTTC. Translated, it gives CASRIRDTGANEQFF.

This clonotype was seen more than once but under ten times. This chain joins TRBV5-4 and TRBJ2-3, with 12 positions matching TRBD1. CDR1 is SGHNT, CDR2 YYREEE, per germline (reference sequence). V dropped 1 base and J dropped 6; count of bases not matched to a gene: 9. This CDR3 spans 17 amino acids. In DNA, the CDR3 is TGTGCCAGCAGCTTGCTGGGACAGGGGGCGGATTTCGATACGCAGTATTTT. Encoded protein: CASSLLGQGADFDTQYF.

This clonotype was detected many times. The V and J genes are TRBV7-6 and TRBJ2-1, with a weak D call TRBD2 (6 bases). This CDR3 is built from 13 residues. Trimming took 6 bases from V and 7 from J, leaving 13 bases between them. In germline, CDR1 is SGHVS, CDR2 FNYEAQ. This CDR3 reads CASREGGQNEQFF. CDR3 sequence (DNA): TGTGCCAGCAGGGAGGGAGGACAAAATGAGCAGTTCTTC.

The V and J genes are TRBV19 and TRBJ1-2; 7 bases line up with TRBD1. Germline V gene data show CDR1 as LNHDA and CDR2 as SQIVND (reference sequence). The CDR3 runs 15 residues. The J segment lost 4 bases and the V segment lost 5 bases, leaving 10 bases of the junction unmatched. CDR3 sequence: CASSSWTGLSYGYTF. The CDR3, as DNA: TGTGCCAGTAGTTCCTGGACAGGTCTCTCCTATGGCTACACCTTC.

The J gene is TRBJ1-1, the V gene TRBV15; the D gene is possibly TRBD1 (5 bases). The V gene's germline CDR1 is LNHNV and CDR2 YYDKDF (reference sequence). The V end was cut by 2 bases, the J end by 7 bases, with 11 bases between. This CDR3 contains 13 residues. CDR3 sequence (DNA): TGTGCCACCAGCAGACCTTCGGGGGTTGAAGCTTTCTTT. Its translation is CATSRPSGVEAFF.

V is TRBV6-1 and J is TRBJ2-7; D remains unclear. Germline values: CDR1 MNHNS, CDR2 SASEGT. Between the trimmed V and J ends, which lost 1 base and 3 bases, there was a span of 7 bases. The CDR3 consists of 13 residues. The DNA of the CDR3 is TGTGCCAGCAGTGAAGGGGCAGACTACGAGCAGTACTTC. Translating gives CASSEGADYEQYF.

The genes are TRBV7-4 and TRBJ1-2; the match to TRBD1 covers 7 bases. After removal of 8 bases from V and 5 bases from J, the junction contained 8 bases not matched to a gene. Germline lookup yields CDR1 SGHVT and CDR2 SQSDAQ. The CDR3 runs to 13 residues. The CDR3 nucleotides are TGTGCCAGCTCTTCCGGGACAGAATATGGCTACACCTTC. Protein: CASSSGTEYGYTF. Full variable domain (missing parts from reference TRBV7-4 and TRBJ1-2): GAGVSQSPRYKVAKRGRDVALRCDSISGHVTLYWYRQTLGQGSEVLTYSQSDAQRDKSGRPSGRFSAERPERSVSTLKIQRTEQGDSAVYLCASSSGTEYGYTFGSGTRLTVV.

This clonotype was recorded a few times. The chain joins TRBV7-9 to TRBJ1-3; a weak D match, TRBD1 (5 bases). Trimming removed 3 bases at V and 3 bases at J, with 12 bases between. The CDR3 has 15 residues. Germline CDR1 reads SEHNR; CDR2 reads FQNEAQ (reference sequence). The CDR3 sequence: CASSFVGVDGNTIYF. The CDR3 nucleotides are TGTGCCAGCAGCTTTGTGGGGGTTGATGGAAACACCATATATTTT.

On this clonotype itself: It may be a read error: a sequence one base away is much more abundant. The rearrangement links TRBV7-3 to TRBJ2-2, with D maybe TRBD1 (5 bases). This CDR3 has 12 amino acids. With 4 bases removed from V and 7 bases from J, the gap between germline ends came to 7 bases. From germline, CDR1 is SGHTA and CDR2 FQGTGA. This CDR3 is CASSSRDGELFF. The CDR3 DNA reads TGTGCCAGCAGCTCCAGGGACGGGGAGCTGTTTTTT.

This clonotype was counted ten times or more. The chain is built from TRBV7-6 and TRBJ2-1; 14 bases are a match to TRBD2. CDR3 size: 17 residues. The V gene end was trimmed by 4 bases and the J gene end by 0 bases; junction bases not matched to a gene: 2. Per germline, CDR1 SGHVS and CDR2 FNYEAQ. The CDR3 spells CASSYGTSGGSYNEQFF. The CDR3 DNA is TGTGCCAGCAGCTACGGGACTAGCGGGGGCTCCTACAATGAGCAGTTCTTC.

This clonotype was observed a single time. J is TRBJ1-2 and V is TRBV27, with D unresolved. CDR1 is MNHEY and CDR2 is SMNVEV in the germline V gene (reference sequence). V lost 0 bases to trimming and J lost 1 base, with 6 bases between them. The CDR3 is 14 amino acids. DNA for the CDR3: TGTGCCAGCAGTTTATCGGCAGTTAACTATGGCTACACCTTC. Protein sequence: CASSLSAVNYGYTF.

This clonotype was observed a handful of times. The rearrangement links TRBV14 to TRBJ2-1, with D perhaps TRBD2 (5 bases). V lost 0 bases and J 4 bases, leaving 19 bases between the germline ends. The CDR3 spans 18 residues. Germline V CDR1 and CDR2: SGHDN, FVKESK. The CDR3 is CASSQDRGRRNVYNEQFF. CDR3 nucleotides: TGTGCCAGCAGCCAAGATCGTGGCAGGAGGAATGTTTACAATGAGCAGTTCTTC.

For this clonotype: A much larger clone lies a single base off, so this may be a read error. The CDR3 DNA is TGTGCCAACAGTTCCCGGGGTGACCAGGGGGCGGCAGAGGACGGTGAAAAACTGTTTTTT. It yields the protein CANSSRGDQGAAEDGEKLFF. The chain is built from TRBV12-3 or TRBV12-4 and TRBJ1-4, with 8 bases fitting TRBD1. CDR3 length: 20 amino acids.

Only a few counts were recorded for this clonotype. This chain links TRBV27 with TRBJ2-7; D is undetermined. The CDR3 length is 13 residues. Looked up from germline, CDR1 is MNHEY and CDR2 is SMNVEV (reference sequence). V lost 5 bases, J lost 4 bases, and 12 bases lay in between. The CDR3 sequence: CASSKAGLYEQYF. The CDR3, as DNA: TGTGCCAGCAGTAAGGCAGGATTGTACGAGCAGTACTTC.

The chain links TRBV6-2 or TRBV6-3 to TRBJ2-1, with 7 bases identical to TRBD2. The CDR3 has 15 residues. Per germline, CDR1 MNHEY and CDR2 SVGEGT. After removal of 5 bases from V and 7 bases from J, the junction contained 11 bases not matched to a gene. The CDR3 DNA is TGTGCCAGCAGTGAACGGGGGGTTCGGCCTAATGAGCAGTTCTTC. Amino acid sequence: CASSERGVRPNEQFF.

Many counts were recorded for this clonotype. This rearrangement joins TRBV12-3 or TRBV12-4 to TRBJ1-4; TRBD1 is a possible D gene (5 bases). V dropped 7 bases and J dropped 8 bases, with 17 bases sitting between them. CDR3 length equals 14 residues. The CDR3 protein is CASTSRDPGEKLFF. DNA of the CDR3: TGTGCCAGCACCAGTCGGGACCCGGGGGAAAAACTGTTTTTT.

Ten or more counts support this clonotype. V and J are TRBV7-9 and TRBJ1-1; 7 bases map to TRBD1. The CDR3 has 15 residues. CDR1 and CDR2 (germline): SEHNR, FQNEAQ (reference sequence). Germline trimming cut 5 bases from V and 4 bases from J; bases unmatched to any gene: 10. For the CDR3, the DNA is TGTGCCAGCAGCCCCCCCTACAGGGGTGGCACTGAAGCTTTCTTT. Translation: CASSPPYRGGTEAFF.

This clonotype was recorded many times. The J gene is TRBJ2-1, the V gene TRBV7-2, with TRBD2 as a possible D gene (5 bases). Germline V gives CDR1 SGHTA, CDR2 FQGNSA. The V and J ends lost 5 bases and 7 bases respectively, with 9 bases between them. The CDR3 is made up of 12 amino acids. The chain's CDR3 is CASSPRRNEQFF. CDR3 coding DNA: TGTGCCAGCAGCCCACGGAGGAATGAGCAGTTCTTC.

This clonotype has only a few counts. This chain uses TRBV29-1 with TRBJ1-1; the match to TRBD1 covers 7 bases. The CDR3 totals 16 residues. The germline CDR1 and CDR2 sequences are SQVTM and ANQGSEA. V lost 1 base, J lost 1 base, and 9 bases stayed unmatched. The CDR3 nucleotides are TGCAGCGTTGAAGGTGCGGCCTGGACAGGGAACACTGAAGCTTTCTTT. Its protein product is CSVEGAAWTGNTEAFF.

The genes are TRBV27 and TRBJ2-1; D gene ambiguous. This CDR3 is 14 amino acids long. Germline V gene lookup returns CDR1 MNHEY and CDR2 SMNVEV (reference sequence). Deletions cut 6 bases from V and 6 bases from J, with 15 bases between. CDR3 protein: CASSGSPPGNEQFF. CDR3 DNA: TGTGCCAGCAGCGGTTCCCCCCCGGGCAATGAGCAGTTCTTC.